This T cell receptor (beta chain) appears in the sequencing data of a study of cytomegalovirus exposure and HLA in healthy donors. This clone was detected a few times. The target antigen is unknown. Study-wide findings and caveats: The authors considered a cluster of highly shared sequence variants likely to be a sequencing artifact.

PCR employed 60 Vbeta and 13 Jbeta primers. TCRdb's table, derived via immunoSEQ multiplex PCR, lists solely in-frame clones and lacks some. The data contain 100,000 to 150,000 clones, over 75% of them singletons. The source is a male donor in good health and CMV-seropositive. Sequenced input: PBMCs.

The CDR3 coding sequence is TGCAGCGCGAAGGGAGGGGCCCGGTACGACGAGCAGTACTTC. Translating gives CSAKGGARYDEQYF. The V gene is TRBV29-1, the J gene TRBJ2-7, with 7 nucleotides matching TRBD2. This CDR3 is 14 amino acids long. CDR1 and CDR2 (germline): SQVTM, ANQGSEA. With 7 bases clipped from V and 5 bases from J, the junction kept 14 bases outside the gene matches.